This TCR beta chain was found in a study of cytomegalovirus exposure and HLA in healthy donors. Regarding the study as a whole: Cytomegalovirus association was assigned to more than 150 TCR beta chains.

Produced via immunoSEQ multiplex PCR; TCRdb's table is partial and in-frame only. The table lists some 150,000 clones, approximately 86% of them singletons, with around 20% in the top ten. For this clone: Its antigen is unidentified.

CDR1 is MNHEY, CDR2 SMNVEV, per germline (reference sequence). This CDR3 contains 15 residues. The trim removed 0 bases at V and 7 bases at J, leaving 3 bases unmatched. This TCR derives from a man aged 18 to 30 in good health and CMV-seropositive. The chain uses TRBV27 and TRBJ1-4, with TRBD1 matching over 9 bases. Sequencing was performed on PBMCs. The CDR3: CASSLSGTGFEKLFF. In nucleotides, the CDR3 is TGTGCCAGCAGTTTATCCGGGACAGGGTTTGAAAAACTGTTTTTT.